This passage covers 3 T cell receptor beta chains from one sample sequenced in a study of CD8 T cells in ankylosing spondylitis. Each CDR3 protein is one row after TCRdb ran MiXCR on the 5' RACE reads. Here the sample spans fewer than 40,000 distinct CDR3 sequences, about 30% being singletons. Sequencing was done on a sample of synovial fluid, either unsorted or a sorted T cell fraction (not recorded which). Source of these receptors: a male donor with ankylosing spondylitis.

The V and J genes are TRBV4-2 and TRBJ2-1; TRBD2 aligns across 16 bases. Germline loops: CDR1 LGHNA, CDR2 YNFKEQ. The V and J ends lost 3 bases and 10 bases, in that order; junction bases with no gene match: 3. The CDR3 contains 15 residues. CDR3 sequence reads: CASSQGLAGGGEQFF. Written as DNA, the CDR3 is TGTGCCAGCAGCCAGGGACTAGCGGGAGGGGGAGAGCAGTTCTTC.

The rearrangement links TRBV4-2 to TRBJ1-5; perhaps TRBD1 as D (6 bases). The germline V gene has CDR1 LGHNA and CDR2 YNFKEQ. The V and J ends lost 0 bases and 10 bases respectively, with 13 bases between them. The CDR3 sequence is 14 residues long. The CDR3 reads CASSQEIVGAPQHF. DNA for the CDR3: TGTGCCAGCAGCCAAGAGATCGTGGGGGCCCCCCAGCATTTT.

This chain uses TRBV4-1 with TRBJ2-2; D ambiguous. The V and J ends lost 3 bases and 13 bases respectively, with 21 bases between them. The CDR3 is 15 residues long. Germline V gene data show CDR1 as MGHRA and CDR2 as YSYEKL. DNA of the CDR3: TGCGCCAGCAGCCATAGCACTTCAGACCCTATTGGGCTGTTTTTT. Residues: CASSHSTSDPIGLFF.